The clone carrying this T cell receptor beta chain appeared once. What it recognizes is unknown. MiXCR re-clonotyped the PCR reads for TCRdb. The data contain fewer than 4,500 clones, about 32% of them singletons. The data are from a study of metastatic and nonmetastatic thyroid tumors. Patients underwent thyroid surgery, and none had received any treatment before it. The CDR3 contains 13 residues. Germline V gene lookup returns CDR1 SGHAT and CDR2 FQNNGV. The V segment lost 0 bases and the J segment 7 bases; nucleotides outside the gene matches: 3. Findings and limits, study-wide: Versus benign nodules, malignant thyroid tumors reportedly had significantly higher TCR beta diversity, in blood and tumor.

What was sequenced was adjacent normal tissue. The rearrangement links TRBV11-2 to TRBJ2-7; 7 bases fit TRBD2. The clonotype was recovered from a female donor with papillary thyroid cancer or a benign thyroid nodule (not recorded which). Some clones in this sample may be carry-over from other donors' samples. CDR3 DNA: TGTGCCAGCAGCTTAGAGCCAGCGGGGGAGCAGTACTTC. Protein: CASSLEPAGEQYF.